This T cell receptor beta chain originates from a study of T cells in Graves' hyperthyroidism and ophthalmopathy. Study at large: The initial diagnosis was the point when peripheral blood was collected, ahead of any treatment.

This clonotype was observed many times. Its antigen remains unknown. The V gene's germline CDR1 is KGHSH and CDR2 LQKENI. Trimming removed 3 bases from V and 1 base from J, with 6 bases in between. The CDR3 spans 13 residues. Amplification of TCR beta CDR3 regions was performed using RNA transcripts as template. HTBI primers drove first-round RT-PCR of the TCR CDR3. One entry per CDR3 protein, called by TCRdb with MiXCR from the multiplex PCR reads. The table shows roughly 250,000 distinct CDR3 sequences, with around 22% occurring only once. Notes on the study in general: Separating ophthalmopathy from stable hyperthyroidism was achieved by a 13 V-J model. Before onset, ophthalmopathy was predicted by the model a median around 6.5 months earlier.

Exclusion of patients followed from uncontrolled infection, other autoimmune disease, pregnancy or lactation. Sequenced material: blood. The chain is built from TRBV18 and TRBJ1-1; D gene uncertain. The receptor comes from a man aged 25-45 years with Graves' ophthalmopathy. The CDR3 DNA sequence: TGTGCCAGCTCACCCAGTGAGAACACTGAAGCTTTCTTT. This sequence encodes CASSPSENTEAFF.